These T cell receptor beta chains were read from a single sample in a study of blood T cell repertoires in COVID-19. This table comes from immunoSEQ multiplex PCR, and its TCRdb copy is limited to in-frame clones, with some not included. The sample shows approximately 60,000 clones, approximately 80% of them seen only once. Sequenced sample: peripheral blood. The receptors derive from a man aged 45-65 years with active or convalescent COVID-19. Both conserved end residues are part of each CDR3. The D gene is left open where the match is weak. Size values are once, few and many counts, or a class for expanded clones, and some rows have none.

cdr3_length	j_call	d_call	v_call	clone_size	cdr3_nt	cdr3_aa
15	TRBJ2-1	.	TRBV19	.	TGTGCCAGTAGTATAGAGGTAGAATCCTACAATGAGCAGTTCTTC	CASSIEVESYNEQFF
13	TRBJ1-4	.	TRBV6-5	.	TGTGCCAGCAGCACATCAACTAATGAAAAACTGTTTTTT	CASSTSTNEKLFF
14	TRBJ1-1	.	TRBV5-1	.	TGCGCCAGCAGCTTGGATGTCGGGGGAACTGAAGCTTTCTTT	CASSLDVGGTEAFF
11	TRBJ1-2	.	TRBV2	.	TGTGCCAGCAGTGATTTTCCGGGCTACACCTTC	CASSDFPGYTF
15	TRBJ2-1	TRBD2	TRBV5-1	.	TGCGCCAGCAGCACGGACGGGAGGCGGGGGAATGAGCAGTTCTTC	CASSTDGRRGNEQFF
15	TRBJ1-4	TRBD1	TRBV7-2	few	TGTGCCAGCAGCTCTCAGACAGGGACCGATGAAAAACTGTTTTTT	CASSSQTGTDEKLFF
17	TRBJ1-3	.	TRBV7-2	.	TGTGCCAGCAGCTGGACGCCGGCGGGGGCGGGGGGAAACACCATATATTTT	CASSWTPAGAGGNTIYF
13	TRBJ2-1	.	TRBV2	.	TGTGCCAGCAGTGATTCCGGGAGAAATGAGCAGTTCTTC	CASSDSGRNEQFF
16	TRBJ1-1	TRBD1	TRBV4-1	.	TGCGCCAGCAGCCAAGATCTAGGGACAGGGGGCCTTGAAGCTTTCTTT	CASSQDLGTGGLEAFF
14	TRBJ2-1	TRBD1	TRBV19	.	TGTGCCAGTAGTTCGCGGACAGGCTACAATGAGCAGTTCTTC	CASSSRTGYNEQFF
14	TRBJ2-7	.	TRBV5-1	.	TGCGCCAGCAGCTTGCAGGGGCCCTCCTACGAGCAGTACTTC	CASSLQGPSYEQYF
14	TRBJ2-5	.	TRBV9	.	TGTGCCAGCAGCGTAGGGGTTGGAGAAGGAACCCAGTACTTC	CASSVGVGEGTQYF
16	TRBJ1-5	TRBD1	TRBV5-8	.	TGTGCCAGCAGTTTCATAGGGACAGGGGGTAGTCAGCCCCAGCATTTT	CASSFIGTGGSQPQHF
14	TRBJ1-1	.	TRBV7-9	.	TGTGCCAGCAGCCCCAGGGCCTGGAACACTGAAGCTTTCTTT	CASSPRAWNTEAFF
14	TRBJ2-1	TRBD2	TRBV5-4	.	TGTGCCAGCAGCTTGACTAGCGGGAGCCATGAGCAGTTCTTC	CASSLTSGSHEQFF
15	TRBJ1-2	TRBD1	TRBV9	few	TGTGCCAGCAGCGTAGAAGGACAGGGAGTTTACGGCTACACCTTC	CASSVEGQGVYGYTF
12	TRBJ1-5	.	TRBV27	.	TGTGCCAGCAGCCCCCAGGTGGGGCCCCAGCATTTT	CASSPQVGPQHF
12	TRBJ1-3	.	TRBV9	.	TGTGCCAGCAGCTTCGACAGAAACACCATATATTTT	CASSFDRNTIYF
15	TRBJ1-1	TRBD1	TRBV7-2	.	TGTGCCAGCAGCTTTACGGGACAGGGATCCGATGAAGCTTTCTTT	CASSFTGQGSDEAFF
16	TRBJ2-5	TRBD1	TRBV6-2/TRBV6-3	once	TGTGCCAGCAGTCTAGGACAGGGGGCGGGACAAGAGACCCAGTACTTC	CASSLGQGAGQETQYF
11	TRBJ2-1	.	TRBV20-1	many	TGCAGTGCTGCGGGGCGCAATGAGCAGTTCTTC	CSAAGRNEQFF
20	TRBJ2-6	TRBD2	TRBV28	.	TGTGCCAGCAGTTTTGGTCTAGCGGGAGTCCTAAGCTCTGGGGCCAACGTCCTGACTTTC	CASSFGLAGVLSSGANVLTF
15	TRBJ1-5	.	TRBV19	.	TGTGCCAGTAGTATAACTTTAAGGACACCGGAGCCCCAGCATTTT	CASSITLRTPEPQHF
16	TRBJ2-6	TRBD1	TRBV10-3	.	TGTGCCATAACAGGGGACCCCCGCTCTGGGGCCAACGTCCTGACTTTC	CAITGDPRSGANVLTF
16	TRBJ2-2	.	TRBV7-6	few	TGTGCCAGCAGCTCGACTCCGACAGCGAACACCGGGGAGCTGTTTTTT	CASSSTPTANTGELFF
15	TRBJ2-7	TRBD1	TRBV5-6	.	TGTGCCAGCAGCACCCGGGACAGGGCCTCGGCCGAGCAGTACTTC	CASSTRDRASAEQYF
14	TRBJ2-7	.	TRBV18	.	TGTGCCAGCTCACCAACGGACACGATCTACGAGCAGTACTTC	CASSPTDTIYEQYF
14	TRBJ2-3	TRBD1	TRBV3-1/TRBV3-2	.	TGTGCCAGCAGCCCAGGGGGCGGCACAGATACGCAGTATTTT	CASSPGGGTDTQYF
12	TRBJ2-7	.	TRBV7-3	.	TGTGCCAGCAGCCCTACTACCCCCGAGCAGTACTTC	CASSPTTPEQYF
16	TRBJ1-5	TRBD1	TRBV11-2	.	TGTGCCAGCAGCTTAGGGGCTGGACAGGGCAATCAGCCCCAGCATTTT	CASSLGAGQGNQPQHF
13	TRBJ2-3	.	TRBV7-3	few	TGTGCCAGCAGCTGGGCATATGGAGATACGCAGTATTTT	CASSWAYGDTQYF